This T cell receptor (beta chain) was retrieved from a study of blood T cell repertoires in COVID-19. The wider study: Samples came from the United States, Italy and Spain, spanning acute and convalescent COVID-19. In each case, the material was cDNA or gDNA derived from T cells, B-cell-depleted T cells, or PBMCs.

This CDR3 is 11 amino acids long. Trimming shortened V by 4 bases and J by 6 bases, and 7 bases separated the two germline ends. From germline, CDR1 is SNHLY and CDR2 FYNNEI. Study processing details: It was from reference gene primer amplification that nucleated cell counts were estimated. Sequenced by immunoSEQ multiplex PCR; TCRdb stores in-frame clones only, minus some. D and trimming come from the DNA, and the V and J calls and clone size come from that table. The sample holds fewer than 350,000 clones, approximately 85% seen once. This sequence joins TRBV2 and TRBJ2-7, with D unclear. This receptor was obtained from a man between 18 and 35 years old with active or convalescent COVID-19. Sequenced: peripheral blood. CDR3 in amino acids: CASSVAFEQYF. CDR3 coding DNA: TGTGCCAGCAGTGTTGCGTTCGAGCAGTACTTC.